These 27 T cell receptor beta chains originate from one sample sequenced in a study of blood T cells in healthy people across ages. Then a second PCR, running about 6 to 11 cycles, was carried out with a sample-barcoded 5' primer and a J-beta primer mix. TCRdb processed the 5' RACE reads anew with MiXCR; each CDR3 protein has one entry. The sample has some 940,000 distinct CDR3 sequences, about 27% seen once; the top ten hold roughly 10%. The same data also went into a second study, on T cells of mothers and their children.

The specimen was blood. These TCRs come from a woman in her thirties or forties in good health.

The chain recombines TRBV4-1 with TRBJ2-7; no clear D gene. V dropped 6 bases and J dropped 5 bases, with 14 bases sitting between them. The CDR3 runs 13 residues. From germline, CDR1 is MGHRA and CDR2 YSYEKL. This chain's CDR3 is CASRNPLENEQYF. CDR3 DNA sequence: TGCGCCAGCAGGAACCCGCTAGAGAACGAGCAGTACTTC.

CDR3 bases: TGTGCCAGCAGCCTAAATCAGGGGGCAAACTATGGCTACACCTTC. Amino acids: CASSLNQGANYGYTF. The V gene is TRBV5-4, the J gene TRBJ1-2; TRBD1 matches at 8 bases. The germline CDR1 and CDR2 sequences are SGHNT and YYREEE (reference sequence). The CDR3 loop spans 15 amino acids. V was clipped by 4 bases and J by 2 bases; unmatched bases: 7.

The chain carries TRBV11-2 and TRBJ1-4; 7 bases are a match to TRBD1. CDR1 is SGHAT and CDR2 is FQNNGV in the germline V gene. CDR3 length: 13 amino acids. V was clipped by 6 bases and J by 12 bases; unmatched bases: 10. CDR3 DNA: TGTGCCAGCAGACGATTGGGGGACAGTCAACTGTTTTTT. Translation gives CASRRLGDSQLFF.

The sample holds one count of this clonotype. As DNA, the CDR3 is TGTGCCAGCAGCTACGGACTAGCTGGAAAGACCCAGTACTTC. Protein product: CASSYGLAGKTQYF. This chain links TRBV11-2 with TRBJ2-5; TRBD2 matches at 8 bases. CDR1 and CDR2 (germline): SGHAT, FQNNGV. The J segment lost 6 bases and the V segment lost 4 bases, leaving 7 bases of the junction unmatched. The CDR3 extends over 14 amino acids.

This clonotype appeared a few times. J is TRBJ2-2 and V is TRBV10-3; the D call may be TRBD1 or TRBD2 (5 bases each). Germline lookup yields CDR1 ENHRY and CDR2 SYGVKD. The CDR3 runs to 18 residues. Trimming took 3 bases from V and 1 from J, leaving 18 bases between them. CDR3 amino acids: CAISEVHGTLENTGELFF. The DNA of the CDR3 is TGTGCCATCAGTGAAGTCCATGGGACCCTCGAGAACACCGGGGAGCTGTTTTTT.

J is TRBJ2-2 and V is TRBV6-1, with D perhaps matching TRBD2 (6 bases). This CDR3 contains 15 residues. V dropped 2 bases and J dropped 3 bases, with 10 bases sitting between them. Germline V lookup: CDR1 MNHNS, CDR2 SASEGT. The CDR3 bases are TGTGCCAGCAGTGAAACGCGGGGATACACCGGGGAGCTGTTTTTT. This sequence encodes CASSETRGYTGELFF.

There are many counts of this clonotype. CDR3 sequence: CASSYPGQGASGANVLTF. CDR3 DNA: TGTGCCAGCAGTTACCCTGGGCAGGGGGCGTCTGGGGCCAACGTCCTGACTTTC. This chain uses TRBV6-2 or TRBV6-3 with TRBJ2-6; 8 nucleotides line up with TRBD1. The ends lost 2 bases at V and 1 base at J; junction bases unmatched: 7. The germline V gene encodes CDR1 MNHEY and CDR2 SVGEGT. The CDR3 is 18 residues long.

This clonotype turned up a few times. The V and J genes are TRBV5-1 and TRBJ2-3; TRBD1 matches at 9 bases. Germline V CDR1 and CDR2: SGHRS, YFSETQ. The CDR3 has 16 residues. J gave up 2 bases and V 4 bases, and 8 bases lay outside the gene matches. The CDR3, as DNA: TGCGCCAGCAGCCGTTCGGGGACAGGGCTCACAGATACGCAGTATTTT. It translates to CASSRSGTGLTDTQYF.

The CDR3 protein is CSVVRGSHYEQYF. CDR3 in DNA: TGCAGCGTTGTTCGGGGTAGTCACTACGAGCAGTACTTC. The chain employs TRBV29-1 and TRBJ2-5; a possible D gene is TRBD2 (5 bases). TRBJ2-7 matches the DNA end more closely, so the J call is doubtful. The CDR3 runs 13 residues. CDR1 and CDR2 (germline): SQVTM, ANQGSEA.

This clonotype showed up many times. This rearrangement joins TRBV5-4 to TRBJ1-2, with 9 bases matching TRBD1. J lost 8 bases, V lost 4 bases, and 12 bases had no gene match. Germline CDR1 SGHNT, CDR2 YYREEE (reference sequence). This CDR3 has 15 amino acids. CDR3 residues: CASSLPGTGSWGYTF. The CDR3 bases are TGTGCCAGCAGCCTCCCCGGGACAGGGTCTTGGGGCTACACCTTC.

The genes are TRBV28 and TRBJ1-1, with TRBD1 as a possible D gene (6 bases). The CDR3 is 15 residues long. Deletions cut 5 bases from V and 6 bases from J, with 19 bases between. Germline CDR1 MDHEN, CDR2 SYDVKM. In nucleotides, the CDR3 is TGTGCCAGCAGTCTTCCAGGGGCCGGAGGGGCTGAAGCTTTCTTT. Protein product: CASSLPGAGGAEAFF.

The chain couples TRBV5-1 to TRBJ2-6; D is undetermined. CDR3 length: 15 residues. The germline V gene encodes CDR1 SGHRS and CDR2 YFSETQ. V lost 3 bases and J lost 2, with 9 bases in between. The CDR3 nucleotides read TGCGCCAGCAGCTACCGACAAACTGGGGCCAACGTCCTGACTTTC. This sequence encodes CASSYRQTGANVLTF. Complete variable domain (other parts from reference TRBV5-1 and TRBJ2-6): KAGVTQTPRYLIKTRGQQVTLSCSPISGHRSVSWYQQTPGQGLQFLFEYFSETQRNKGNFPGRFSGRQFSNSRSEMNVSTLELGDSALYLCASSYRQTGANVLTFGAGSRLTVL.

The chain recombines TRBV6-4 with TRBJ1-1; tentative D call: TRBD1 (6 bases). CDR1 is MRHNA and CDR2 is SNTAGT in the germline V gene. Trimming stripped 9 bases from V and 3 bases from J, with 14 bases between. This CDR3 is built from 13 residues. The CDR3 loop is CASGHREDTEAFF. CDR3 coding DNA: TGTGCCAGTGGTCACAGGGAGGACACTGAAGCTTTCTTT.

Points on this clonotype: One junction end disagrees with the germline gene, perhaps due to a read error. V usage is TRBV12-3 or TRBV12-4 and J usage is TRBJ1-2, with 7 bases matching TRBD1. The CDR3 loop spans 15 amino acids. In DNA form, the CDR3 reads TGTGCCGGCAGTCAGAGGGGGCTGCCTATCTATGGCTACACCTTC. This encodes CAGSQRGLPIYGYTF.

This clonotype was found many times. The rearrangement uses TRBV29-1 and TRBJ1-2; D not resolved. The ends were cut back, 6 bases at V and 5 bases at J, with 16 bases in the middle. The germline CDR1 and CDR2 sequences are SQVTM and ANQGSEA. The CDR3 consists of 13 residues. The CDR3 here is CSVESNAKYGYTF. The CDR3 DNA follows: TGCAGCGTCGAGTCAAATGCGAAATATGGCTACACCTTC.

The chain links TRBV5-6 to TRBJ2-1; D possibly uses TRBD1 or TRBD2 (5 bases each). The CDR3 sequence is 14 residues long. V was trimmed by 5 bases and J by 7 bases, leaving 16 bases between them. Germline assignment: CDR1 SGHDT and CDR2 YYEEEE. CDR3 in DNA: TGTGCCAGCAGTCATGGTAGTGGGGGAAATGAGCAGTTCTTC. This gives the protein CASSHGSGGNEQFF.

The sample holds many counts of this clonotype. The V and J genes are TRBV5-6 and TRBJ2-5; the match to TRBD2 covers 14 bases. The germline CDR1 and CDR2 sequences are SGHDT and YYEEEE. The V gene end was trimmed by 4 bases and the J gene end by 5 bases; junction bases not matched to a gene: 4. The CDR3 covers 15 residues. CDR3 coding DNA: TGTGCCAGCAGCCCCTGGACTAGCGGGGGGGAGACCCAGTACTTC. Translating gives CASSPWTSGGETQYF.

The genes are TRBV7-2 and TRBJ1-1, with a tentative D call TRBD1 (6 bases). The CDR3 length is 13 residues. Germline assignment: CDR1 SGHTA and CDR2 FQGNSA. The V end lost 8 bases, the J end lost 1 base, and 11 bases lay between the germline ends. The CDR3 region is CASPRGPNTEAFF. Written as DNA, the CDR3 is TGTGCCAGCCCCCGGGGGCCGAACACTGAAGCTTTCTTT.

This clonotype was detected only a few times. The chain employs TRBV20-1 and TRBJ2-7, with D perhaps assigned TRBD1 or TRBD2 (5 bases each). V shed 2 bases and J shed 2 bases, with 10 bases lying between them. CDR3 size: 13 residues. Germline-derived CDR1 and CDR2 are DFQATT and SNEGSKA (reference sequence). CDR3 nucleotides: TGCAGTGCTAGAATGGGACCGCCCTACGAGCAGTACTTC. This translates into CSARMGPPYEQYF.

This clonotype was detected ten times or more. The rearrangement joins TRBV5-1 to TRBJ2-7, with a weak D call TRBD1 (5 bases). Germline values: CDR1 SGHRS, CDR2 YFSETQ. This CDR3 is 13 amino acids long. V lost 4 bases and J lost 5, with 13 bases in between. CDR3 nucleotides: TGCGCCAGCAGCGGGCAGGGATGGGACGAGCAGTACTTC. Its protein is CASSGQGWDEQYF. Combining the CDR3 with reference TRBV5-1 and TRBJ2-7 gives the whole variable domain KAGVTQTPRYLIKTRGQQVTLSCSPISGHRSVSWYQQTPGQGLQFLFEYFSETQRNKGNFPGRFSGRQFSNSRSEMNVSTLELGDSALYLCASSGQGWDEQYFGPGTRLTVT.

In its sample, this clonotype was seen a few times. The CDR3 DNA reads TGCAGCGTTGAAGATCAGGATCCCTACGAGCAGTACTTC. Amino acids: CSVEDQDPYEQYF. The V and J genes are TRBV29-1 and TRBJ2-7; no firm D call. The V gene lost 0 bases and the J gene lost 2 bases, with 8 bases spanning the gap. Germline V gene data show CDR1 as SQVTM and CDR2 as ANQGSEA. This CDR3 region has 13 residues.

The chain has TRBV3-1 and TRBJ2-5; unclear D gene. Gene TRBJ2-7 matches the end of the DNA better, so the J call may be wrong. Germline assignment: CDR1 LGHDT and CDR2 YNNKEL (reference sequence). This CDR3 is built from 12 residues. Here the CDR3 DNA reads TGTGCCAGCAGCCAAGTGGCCGACGAGCAGTACTTC. The encoded protein is CASSQVADEQYF.

At least ten counts were recorded for this clonotype. The chain carries TRBV5-1 and TRBJ2-5, with a weak D call TRBD2 (6 bases). This CDR3 has 19 residues. Germline CDR1 is SGHRS and CDR2 is YFSETQ. V lost 2 bases to trimming and J lost 5 bases, with 28 bases between them. CDR3 amino acids: CASSFSDFGRGMIQETQYF. The CDR3 bases are TGCGCCAGCAGCTTTTCTGACTTCGGACGGGGGATGATTCAGGAGACCCAGTACTTC. Combining the CDR3 with reference TRBV5-1 and TRBJ2-5 gives the whole variable domain KAGVTQTPRYLIKTRGQQVTLSCSPISGHRSVSWYQQTPGQGLQFLFEYFSETQRNKGNFPGRFSGRQFSNSRSEMNVSTLELGDSALYLCASSFSDFGRGMIQETQYFGPGTRLLVL.

The table lists this clonotype with a few counts. This chain connects TRBV30 to TRBJ1-2, with 8 bases aligning to TRBD1. Germline V gene data show CDR1 as GTSNPN and CDR2 as SVGIG (reference sequence). There are 14 residues in the CDR3. V gave up 2 bases and J gave up 9 bases; unmatched junction bases: 11. The CDR3 DNA is TGTGCCTGGAGTAGTATGGGACAGGCGGCTCGCTACACCTTC. It codes for CAWSSMGQAARYTF.

The chain joins TRBV3-1 to TRBJ2-1; D perhaps matches TRBD1 (6 bases). Trimming left V 1 base short and J 6 bases short, with 10 bases between. This CDR3 is built from 14 residues. In germline, CDR1 is LGHDT, CDR2 YNNKEL (reference sequence). CDR3 DNA sequence: TGTGCCAGCAGCCAAGTGTTCAGGGGCAATGAGCAGTTCTTC. As protein: CASSQVFRGNEQFF.

CDR3 in amino acids: CASSSPSTGTGVMVYGYTF. The CDR3 region has the DNA TGTGCCAGCAGTTCCCCCTCAACCGGGACAGGGGTAATGGTCTATGGCTACACCTTC. J is TRBJ1-2 and V is TRBV6-5; 10 nucleotides match TRBD1. The CDR3 totals 19 residues. The V gene end was trimmed by 4 bases and the J gene end by 4 bases; junction bases not matched to a gene: 18. Germline assignment: CDR1 MNHEY and CDR2 SVGAGI.

The rearrangement uses TRBV5-1 and TRBJ1-1; TRBD1 aligns across 12 bases. CDR1 and CDR2 (germline): SGHRS, YFSETQ. The ends lost 4 bases at V and 2 bases at J; junction bases unmatched: 6. The CDR3 covers 16 residues. CDR3 DNA sequence: TGCGCCAGCAGCCCGGGACAGGGGGCATTTAACACTGAAGCTTTCTTT. Translating it yields CASSPGQGAFNTEAFF.